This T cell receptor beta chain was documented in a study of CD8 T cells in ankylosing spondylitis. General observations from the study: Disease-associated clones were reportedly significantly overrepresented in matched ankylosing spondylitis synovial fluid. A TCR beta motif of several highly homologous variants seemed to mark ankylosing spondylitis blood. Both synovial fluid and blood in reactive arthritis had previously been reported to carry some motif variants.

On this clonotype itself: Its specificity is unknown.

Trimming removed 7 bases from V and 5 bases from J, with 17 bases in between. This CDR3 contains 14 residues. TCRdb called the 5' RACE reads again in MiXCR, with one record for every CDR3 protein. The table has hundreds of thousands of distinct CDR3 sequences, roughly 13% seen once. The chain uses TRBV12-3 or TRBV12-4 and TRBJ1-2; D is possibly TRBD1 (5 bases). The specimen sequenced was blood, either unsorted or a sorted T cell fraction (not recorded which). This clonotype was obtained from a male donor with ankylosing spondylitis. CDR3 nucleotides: TGTGCCAGCACCCCCGGGGGGGTACTATATGGCTACACCTTC. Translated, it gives CASTPGGVLYGYTF.